This TCR beta chain was identified during a study of response to subunit inactivated influenza vaccine. Study observations and caveats: That few new T cells are recruited by each seasonal influenza vaccination was the authors' suggestion.

In TCRdb, the RT-PCR reads were re-called with MiXCR into one record per CDR3 protein. The sample holds 550,000 to 650,000 distinct CDR3 sequences, 10% to 15% seen once. The CDR3 has 19 residues. J lost 4 bases, V lost 4 bases, and 17 bases had no gene match. The germline gives CDR1 MDHEN, CDR2 SYDVKM. Turning to this clonotype: Its cognate antigen is unknown.

This sequence joins TRBV28 and TRBJ2-7; 12 bases agree with TRBD1. This receptor was identified in a man over 45 who received an inactivated influenza vaccine. The sample in question was PBMCs from blood, obtained on the day of vaccination. The CDR3 bases are TGTGCCAGCAGTTATGCCGGGACAGGGGGCCTGTTGTTTCGGTACGAGCAGTACTTC. The encoded protein is CASSYAGTGGLLFRYEQYF.